This T cell receptor (beta chain) comes out of a study of shared clonotypes between healthy human individuals. Using immunoSEQ multiplex PCR, the repertoire was profiled, and TCRdb retains in-frame clones only, with some absent. The sample lists over a million clones, about 98% occurring once. The healthy adult donors were HIV-negative and reported no recent acute infections or vaccinations. The sequencing input was naive CD4+ T cells sorted from blood. Subset noted: CD45RA+ positively selected. This TCR derives from a man younger than 40 in good health.

In DNA form, the CDR3 reads TGTGCCAGCAGTGAGCCCCTCGGGGGTTGGGACAGCTCTTACGAGCAGTACTTC. Protein sequence: CASSEPLGGWDSSYEQYF. The V call is TRBV6-1, the J call TRBJ2-7; D may be TRBD1 (7 bases). This CDR3 comprises 18 residues. V dropped 3 bases and J dropped 4 bases, with 25 bases sitting between them. The V gene's germline CDR1 is MNHNS and CDR2 SASEGT.